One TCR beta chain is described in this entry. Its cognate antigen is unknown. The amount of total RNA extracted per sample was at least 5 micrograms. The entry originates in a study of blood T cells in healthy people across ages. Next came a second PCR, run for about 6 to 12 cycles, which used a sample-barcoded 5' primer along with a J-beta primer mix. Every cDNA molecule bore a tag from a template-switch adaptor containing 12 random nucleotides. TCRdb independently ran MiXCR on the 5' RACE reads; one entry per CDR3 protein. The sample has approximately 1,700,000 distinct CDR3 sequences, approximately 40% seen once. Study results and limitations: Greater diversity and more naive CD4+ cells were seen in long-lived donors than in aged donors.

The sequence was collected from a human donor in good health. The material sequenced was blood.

The DNA for the CDR3 is TGTGCCAGCAGTTACCAATCTCGGACAGGGAGCTATAGCAATCAGCCCCAGCATTTT. Protein: CASSYQSRTGSYSNQPQHF. This chain uses TRBV6-5 with TRBJ1-5, with TRBD1 identical over 8 bases. The germline V gene encodes CDR1 MNHEY and CDR2 SVGAGI. The J segment lost 0 bases and the V segment lost 2 bases, leaving 12 bases of the junction unmatched. The CDR3 runs 19 residues.